This T cell receptor beta chain was sequenced during a study of metastatic and nonmetastatic thyroid tumors. Study observations and caveats: Benign nodules were reported to have significantly lower TCR beta diversity than malignant thyroid tumors, in blood and tumor.

All patients were treatment-naive before thyroid surgery. As handled by the study authors: Clinicopathological groups supplied CDR3 differences that were used to build a distant-metastasis classifier for papillary thyroid cancer. TCRdb reprocessed the PCR reads via MiXCR. For this entry, the V and J calls and clone size follow TCRdb and not the study's own pipeline. The table has roughly 3,900 clones, 30% to 40% seen once. This clone came up a few times. Its antigen is currently unknown. Germline trimming cut 4 bases from V and 5 bases from J; bases unmatched to any gene: 11. Germline lookup yields CDR1 SNHLY and CDR2 FYNNEI. This CDR3 contains 15 residues.

This sequence originates from a female donor with papillary thyroid cancer or a benign thyroid nodule (not recorded which). Some clones in this sample may be carry-over from other donors' samples. The chain joins TRBV2 to TRBJ2-7, with TRBD1 identical over 7 bases. Material: tumor tissue. The CDR3 DNA is TGTGCCAGCAGTGTAGGGGACAGCCCTACAGACGAGCAGTACTTC. It yields the protein CASSVGDSPTDEQYF.